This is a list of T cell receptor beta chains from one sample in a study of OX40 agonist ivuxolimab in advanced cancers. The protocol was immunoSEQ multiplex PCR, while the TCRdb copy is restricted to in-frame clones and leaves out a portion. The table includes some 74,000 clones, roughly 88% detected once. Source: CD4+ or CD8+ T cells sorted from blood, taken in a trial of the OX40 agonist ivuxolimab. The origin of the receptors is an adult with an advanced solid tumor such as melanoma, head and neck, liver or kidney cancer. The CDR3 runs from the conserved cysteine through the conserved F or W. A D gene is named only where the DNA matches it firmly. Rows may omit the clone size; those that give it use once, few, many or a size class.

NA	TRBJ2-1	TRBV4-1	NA	TGCGCCAGCAGCCAAGCGGACTTGATATCCTACAATGAGCAGTTCTTC	CASSQADLISYNEQFF
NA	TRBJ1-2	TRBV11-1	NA	TGTGCCAGCAGCCCACAGGGAATCTATGGCTACACCTTC	CASSPQGIYGYTF
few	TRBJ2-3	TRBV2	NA	TGTGCCAGCAGTGAAGAGAAGGGGTTTCTCGCAGATACGCAGTATTTT	CASSEEKGFLADTQYF
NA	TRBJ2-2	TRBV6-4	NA	TGTGCCAGCAAGGACCACGGGGGCAGGACCGGGGAGCTGTTTTTT	CASKDHGGRTGELFF
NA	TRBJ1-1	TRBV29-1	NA	TGCAGCGCTGGTGGCTTGAACACTGAAGCTTTCTTT	CSAGGLNTEAFF
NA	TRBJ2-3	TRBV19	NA	TGTGCCAGTAGTAGGGGGAACAGGGAGGCAGATACGCAGTATTTT	CASSRGNREADTQYF
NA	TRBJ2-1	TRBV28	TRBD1	TGTGCCAGCAGTTCCCGGGACAGGCTCAATGAGCAGTTCTTC	CASSSRDRLNEQFF
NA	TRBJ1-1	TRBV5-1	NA	TGCGCCAGCAGCTTTTCCAGGGGAAGCACTGAAGCTTTCTTT	CASSFSRGSTEAFF
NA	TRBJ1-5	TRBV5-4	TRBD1	TGTGCCAGCAGCATGGGACAGGGGGCGGGTCAGCCCCAGCATTTT	CASSMGQGAGQPQHF
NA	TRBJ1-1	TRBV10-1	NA	TGCGCCAGCAGTGAGTCGGGGGGACGAGAAGCTTTCTTT	CASSESGGREAFF
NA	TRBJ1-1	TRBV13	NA	TGTGCCAGCAGCTTTAATGGTCGGGGACCCGGGGAAGCTTTCTTT	CASSFNGRGPGEAFF
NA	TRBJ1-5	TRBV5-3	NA	TGTGCCAGAAGCAATCCCTCCGGGACTTTGGCCAATCAGCCCCAGCATTTT	CARSNPSGTLANQPQHF
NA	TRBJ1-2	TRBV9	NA	TGTGCCAGCAGCGTAGCGGGGGGCGATAACTATGGCTACACCTTC	CASSVAGGDNYGYTF
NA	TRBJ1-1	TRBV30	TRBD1	TGTGCCTGGAGTCCTCTCGGCAGACAGGGAACGAACACTGAAGCTTTCTTT	CAWSPLGRQGTNTEAFF
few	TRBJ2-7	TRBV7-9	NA	TGTGCCAGCAGCTTAGCGGGGATCTCCTACGAGCAGTACTTC	CASSLAGISYEQYF
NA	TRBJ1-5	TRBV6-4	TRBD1	TGTGCCAGCAGTGATCCAGGGGGTAGAGGCAATCAGCCCCAGCATTTT	CASSDPGGRGNQPQHF
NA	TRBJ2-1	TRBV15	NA	TGTGCCACCAGCAGAGGGTTTAACAGCGCTCCTGAGCAGTTCTTC	CATSRGFNSAPEQFF
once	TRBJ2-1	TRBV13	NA	TGTGCCAGCAGTTCTTTTCTCAGGCAGGGCGGGGTAAATGAGCAGTTCTTC	CASSSFLRQGGVNEQFF
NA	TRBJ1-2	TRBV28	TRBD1	TGTGCCAGCAGCCCTGGACAGGGGGCGGGCGGCTACACCTTC	CASSPGQGAGGYTF
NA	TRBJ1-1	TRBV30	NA	TGTGCCTGGATGGGAGGGGCGAACCCGAACACTGAAGCTTTCTTT	CAWMGGANPNTEAFF
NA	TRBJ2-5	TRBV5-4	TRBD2	TGTGCCAGCAGCCGTCCCATTAGCGGGGTCCAAGAGACCCAGTACTTC	CASSRPISGVQETQYF
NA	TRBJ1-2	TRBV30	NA	TGTGCCTGGTCCCCGGGACTCCTTAACTATGGCTACACCTTC	CAWSPGLLNYGYTF
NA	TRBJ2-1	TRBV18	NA	TGTGCCAGCTCACCTAGAGAGGAGGGTGAGCAGTTCTTC	CASSPREEGEQFF
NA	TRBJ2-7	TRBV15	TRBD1	TGTGCCACCAGCAGAGGGGGACAGGGCGGTGAGCAGTACTTC	CATSRGGQGGEQYF
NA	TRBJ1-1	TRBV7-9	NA	TGTGCCAGCAGCTTAGCGATTGCATGGGGAGAAGCTTTCTTT	CASSLAIAWGEAFF
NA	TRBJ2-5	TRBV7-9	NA	TGTGCCAGCAGCCCCCGGGGGGAGACCCAGTACTTC	CASSPRGETQYF
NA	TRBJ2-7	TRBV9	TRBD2	TGTGCCAGCAGCGCGCTAGCGGGGGCATCAGAGCAGTACTTC	CASSALAGASEQYF
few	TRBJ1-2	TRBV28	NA	TGTGCCAGCAGTCCCGGGCTCGACTATGGCTACACCTTC	CASSPGLDYGYTF
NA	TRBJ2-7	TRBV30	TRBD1	TGTGCCTGGGGACAGGGATCCGAGCAGTACTTC	CAWGQGSEQYF
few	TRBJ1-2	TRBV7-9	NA	TGTGCCAGCAGCTTCATCGATAGCTATGGCTACACCTTC	CASSFIDSYGYTF
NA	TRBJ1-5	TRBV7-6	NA	TGTGCCAGCAGCTTAATCGGGGGAAGCAATCAGCCCCAGCATTTT	CASSLIGGSNQPQHF
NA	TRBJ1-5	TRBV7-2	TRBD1	TGTGCCAGCAGCTTGGGACAGGGGATAAACCAGCCCCAGCATTTT	CASSLGQGINQPQHF
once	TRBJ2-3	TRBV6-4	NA	TGTGCCAGCAGTGACTCGATGCAGTCAGATACGCAGTATTTT	CASSDSMQSDTQYF
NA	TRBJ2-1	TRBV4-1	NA	TGCGCCAGCAGCCAAGAGTTGAGGGAGCAGTTCTTC	CASSQELREQFF
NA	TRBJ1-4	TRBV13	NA	TGTGCCAGCAGCCCGCGCAGGGGAGGGGCTGAAAAACTGTTTTTT	CASSPRRGGAEKLFF
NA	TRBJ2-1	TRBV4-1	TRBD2	TGCGCCAGCAGCCAAGAGGGGACTAGCGGGCACAATGAGCAGTTCTTC	CASSQEGTSGHNEQFF
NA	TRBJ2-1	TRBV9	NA	TGTGCCAGCAGCGTGGGAAGGGGTACCTACAATGAGCAGTTCTTC	CASSVGRGTYNEQFF